This T cell receptor beta chain is drawn from a study of CD8+CD57+ T cells in acquired aplastic anemia. Findings and caveats of the study: Patients shared under 30 CD8+ CDR3 sequences with controls. Patients versus controls showed no significant CD8+ Simpson's diversity difference.

Germline V CDR1 and CDR2: SGHTA, FQGNSA. This CDR3 contains 15 residues. V was trimmed by 1 base and J by 5 bases, leaving 14 bases between them. Genomic DNA, serving as template, underwent TCR beta VDJ and CDR3 profiling. TCRdb analysed the reads with MiXCR anew, one entry per CDR3 protein. The data show approximately 190,000 distinct CDR3 sequences, 64% seen once. This clonotype was found a few times. The antigen is undetermined. This TCR was recovered from a human donor with severe aplastic anemia or a healthy control (not recorded which). Sequenced sample: sorted CD4+, CD8+, or CD8+CD57+ T cells (not recorded which) from PBMCs. The chain recombines TRBV7-2 with TRBJ1-2; a weak D match, TRBD1 (5 bases). The CDR3 spells CASSLDRQGRYGYTF. In DNA, the CDR3 is TGTGCCAGCAGCTTAGATCGGCAGGGAAGGTATGGCTACACCTTC.